This T cell receptor (beta chain) was sequenced during a study of T cell responses to AZD1222 COVID-19 vaccine. Study in general: Pooling covered second doses at about 4 or about 12 weeks. Study conclusions and caveats: Spike-specific TCR breadth and depth rose after two AZD1222 doses. Mapped onto spike, vaccine-associated CD4 TCRs spanned it and were dominant at 160-218 and 743-854.

J gave up 9 bases and V 4 bases, and 7 bases lay outside the gene matches. The CDR3 is 15 residues long. Germline-derived CDR1 and CDR2 are MNHEY and SMNVEV (reference sequence). In its sample, this clone was seen once. Its target is not known. Data came from immunoSEQ multiplex PCR; TCRdb stores just in-frame clones and leaves some out. Of approximately 97,000 clones in the sample, around 90% were seen once. The material was peripheral blood, obtained on day 0 of AZD1222 vaccination. The receptor comes from an adult in good health. The chain has TRBV27 and TRBJ1-6, with 9 bases matching TRBD1. CDR3 protein: CASSSHGTGLSPLHF. CDR3 sequence (DNA): TGTGCCAGCAGTTCACATGGGACAGGGCTTTCACCCCTCCACTTT.